Sequencing of this T cell receptor (beta chain) was carried out in a study of blood T cell repertoires in COVID-19. CDR3 length: 16 amino acids. V lost 4 bases, J lost 1 base, and 18 bases lay in between. Germline lookup yields CDR1 SGHRS and CDR2 YFSETQ. No more than 2 weeks before study entry, exposed participants had met a case of COVID-19. The assay was immunoSEQ multiplex PCR, and TCRdb's table has in-frame clones only and misses some. The sample consists of 220,000 or so clones, around 90% of them appearing once. The V call is TRBV5-1, the J call TRBJ2-7; tentatively, D is TRBD2 (6 bases). The source material was PBMCs or T cells enriched from blood (not recorded which). The receptor's source is a man younger than 40 who had been exposed to COVID-19. This CDR3 reads CASSHPWGVGSYEQYF. CDR3 nucleotide sequence: TGCGCCAGCAGCCACCCGTGGGGGGTGGGTTCCTACGAGCAGTACTTC.